Reported below is one TCR beta chain. Antigen specificity is unknown. The entry originates in a study of CD8 T cells in ankylosing spondylitis. Findings and caveats of the study: Characteristic, it appeared, of ankylosing spondylitis blood was a TCR beta motif of eight or nine highly homologous variants.

One entry per CDR3 protein, called by TCRdb with MiXCR from the 5' RACE reads. The data contain 380,000 or so distinct CDR3 sequences, 20% of them singletons. This CDR3 region has 15 residues. V was shortened by 0 bases and J by 0 bases, with 9 bases between the two germline ends. CDR1 is SGHRS, CDR2 YFSETQ, per germline. The source material was blood, either unsorted or a sorted T cell fraction (not recorded which). The receptor's source is a male donor with ankylosing spondylitis or in good health (not recorded which). The J gene is TRBJ1-1, the V gene TRBV5-1, with D unresolved. The CDR3 protein is CASSLAQHLNTEAFF. The CDR3 region has the DNA TGCGCCAGCAGCTTGGCTCAGCATTTGAACACTGAAGCTTTCTTT.